This T cell receptor (beta chain) appears in the sequencing data of a study of chemoradiotherapy in HPV16-positive cancers. Looking at the study overall: Candidate HPV-specific T-cell clones and common TCR motifs came from functional assays in two HPV16-positive patients.

Notes on this clone: Its antigen is not identified.

The method was immunoSEQ multiplex PCR; TCRdb's version includes in-frame clones alone and lacks a portion of them. The table shows approximately 800 clones, with around 21% occurring only once. Repeated repertoire sampling spanned the course of chemoradiotherapy. Trimming left V 6 bases short and J 5 bases short, with 16 bases between. The CDR3 runs to 14 residues. Germline CDR1 is MNHEY and CDR2 is SMNVEV (reference sequence). Study findings and constraints: Candidate HPV-specific clones and E7-related TCR motifs grew in tumor during treatment. HPV-responsive T-cell expansion during chemoradiotherapy was linked to improved recurrence-free survival in HPV16-positive patients.

This specimen was acquired from a patient who underwent chemoradiotherapy. The sequence was obtained from a human donor with HPV-associated anogenital cancer. The chain carries TRBV27 and TRBJ1-1; no clear D gene. CDR3 nucleotide sequence: TGTGCCAGCAGCTTTACAAGGGAGGCAACTGAAGCTTTCTTT. It codes for CASSFTREATEAFF.